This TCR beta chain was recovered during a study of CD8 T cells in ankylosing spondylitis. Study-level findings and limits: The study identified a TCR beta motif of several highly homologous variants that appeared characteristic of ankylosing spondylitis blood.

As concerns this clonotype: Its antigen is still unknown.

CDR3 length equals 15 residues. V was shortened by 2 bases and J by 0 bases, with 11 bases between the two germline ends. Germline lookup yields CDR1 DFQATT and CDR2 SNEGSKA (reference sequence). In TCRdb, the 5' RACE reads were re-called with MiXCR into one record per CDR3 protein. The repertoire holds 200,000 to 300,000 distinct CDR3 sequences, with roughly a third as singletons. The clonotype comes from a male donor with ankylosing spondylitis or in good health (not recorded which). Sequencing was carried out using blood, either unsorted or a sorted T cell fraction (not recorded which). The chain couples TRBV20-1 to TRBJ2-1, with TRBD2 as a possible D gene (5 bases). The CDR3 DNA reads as TGCAGTGCTAGACCACTAGTCAGCTCCTACAATGAGCAGTTCTTC. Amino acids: CSARPLVSSYNEQFF.